A selection of T cell receptor beta chains follows, all from one sample in a study of control samples from healthy donors and cancer patients. Method: immunoSEQ multiplex PCR; TCRdb's copy keeps in-frame clones and lacks some. Here the sample spans some 140,000 clones, roughly nine tenths being singletons. The sample was blood. The source is a woman between 25 and 40 years old in good health. Each CDR3 is given with its conserved first and last residue. The D gene is left open where the match is weak.

D gene,J gene,V gene,CDR3 protein,CDR3 DNA
TRBD2,TRBJ2-3,TRBV6-6,CASSSPSGSSTDTQYF,TGTGCCAGCAGTTCCCCTAGCGGGTCTAGCACAGATACGCAGTATTTT
NA,TRBJ1-2,TRBV5-1,CASKDGAGRLYGYTF,TGCGCCAGCAAAGACGGGGCGGGACGTCTCTATGGCTACACCTTC
TRBD1,TRBJ1-6,TRBV30,CAWASRTGLPGPLHF,TGTGCCTGGGCCTCACGGACAGGGCTTCCGGGACCCCTCCACTTT
TRBD1,TRBJ2-1,TRBV19,CASTPGQTYNEQFF,TGTGCCAGTACTCCGGGACAGACATACAATGAGCAGTTCTTC
TRBD2,TRBJ2-2,TRBV6-4,CASSRTRFVTNTGELFF,TGTGCCAGCAGCCGGACTAGATTTGTGACAAACACCGGGGAGCTGTTTTTT
NA,TRBJ2-5,TRBV5-6,CASSFSGQGMETQYF,TGTGCCAGCAGCTTCTCGGGGCAGGGTATGGAGACCCAGTACTTC
NA,TRBJ2-1,TRBV2,CAITMAGEDEQFF,TGTGCCATCACAATGGCCGGCGAGGATGAGCAGTTCTTC
TRBD2,TRBJ2-1,TRBV27,CASSLTGSLAGNYNEQFF,TGTGCCAGCAGTTTAACCGGTTCGCTAGCGGGCAATTACAATGAGCAGTTCTTC
TRBD1,TRBJ1-6,TRBV5-1,CASSSTGERSPLHF,TGCGCCAGCAGCTCCACAGGGGAAAGATCACCCCTCCACTTT
TRBD1,TRBJ1-1,TRBV23-1,CASSQSLGRGPTEAFF,TGCGCCAGCAGTCAATCGCTTGGCAGGGGGCCCACTGAAGCTTTCTTT
NA,TRBJ1-5,TRBV3-1/TRBV3-2,CASSQGGDQPQHF,TGTGCCAGCAGCCAGGGGGGGGATCAGCCCCAGCATTTT
TRBD1,TRBJ1-3,TRBV7-2,CASSLAGTGVGNTIYF,TGTGCCAGCAGCTTAGCCGGGACAGGGGTGGGAAACACCATATATTTT
NA,TRBJ1-4,TRBV24-1,CATAAGVNEKLFF,TGTGCCACCGCGGCTGGGGTAAATGAAAAACTGTTTTTT
TRBD1,TRBJ1-5,TRBV7-9,CASSLGGTVGNQPQHF,TGTGCCAGCAGCTTAGGAGGGACAGTAGGCAATCAGCCCCAGCATTTT
TRBD1,TRBJ1-2,TRBV6-5,CASSYGRAGGARGYTF,TGTGCCAGCAGTTACGGAAGGGCAGGGGGCGCGAGGGGCTACACCTTC
NA,TRBJ2-7,TRBV6-5,CASTTQGGWYEQYF,TGTGCCAGCACCACACAGGGAGGTTGGTACGAGCAGTACTTC